This T cell receptor beta chain was recorded in a study of blood T cell repertoires in COVID-19. Grouping used clinical history reported by participants in a survey and questionnaire. Original analysis: Counts of nucleated cells, estimated from reference gene primer amplification, were obtained. Assay: immunoSEQ multiplex PCR; the TCRdb copy retains only in-frame clones and omits some. Clonal size and the V and J genes are those of that table, whereas D and trimming came from the DNA. The sample carries hundreds of thousands of clones, 75% to 85% recorded once. Germline-derived CDR1 and CDR2 are SGHNT and YENEEA. V lost 5 bases and J lost 8; bases outside the gene matches: 7. The CDR3 spans 14 residues.

Material: PBMCs or T cells enriched from blood (not recorded which). V usage is TRBV11-3 and J usage is TRBJ2-1; 9 nucleotides line up with TRBD1. This clonotype was obtained from a woman aged 45-59 years with acute COVID-19. The CDR3 is CASSPGTGSDEQFF. The CDR3 nucleotides read TGTGCCAGCAGCCCCGGGACAGGGAGCGATGAGCAGTTCTTC.